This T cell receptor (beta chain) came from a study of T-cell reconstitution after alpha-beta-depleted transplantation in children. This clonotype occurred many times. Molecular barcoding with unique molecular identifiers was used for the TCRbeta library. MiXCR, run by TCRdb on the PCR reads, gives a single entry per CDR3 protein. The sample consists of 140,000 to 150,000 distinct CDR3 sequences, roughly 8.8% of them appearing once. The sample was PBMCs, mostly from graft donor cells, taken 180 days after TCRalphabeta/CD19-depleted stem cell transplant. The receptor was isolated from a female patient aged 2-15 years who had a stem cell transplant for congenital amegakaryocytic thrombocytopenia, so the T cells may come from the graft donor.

DNA of the CDR3: TGTGCCAGCAGCCAATATGGACAGGGTATCTATGGCTACACCTTC. This gives the protein CASSQYGQGIYGYTF. This chain connects TRBV3-1 to TRBJ1-2; 8 bases map to TRBD1. This CDR3 region has 15 residues. V lost 2 bases and J lost 4; bases outside the gene matches: 6. Germline CDR1 LGHDT, CDR2 YNNKEL (reference sequence).